The 14 T cell receptor beta chains presented below share a single source sample, sequenced in a study of response to subunit inactivated influenza vaccine. MiXCR was run by TCRdb on the RT-PCR reads, yielding one entry per CDR3 protein. The table includes 300,000 to 350,000 distinct CDR3 sequences, about 20% detected once. Sequencing used PBMCs from blood, obtained about 20 months after vaccination. These receptor sequences come from a man aged 50-75 years who received an inactivated influenza vaccine.

This clonotype was picked up a small number of times. The chain employs TRBV20-1 and TRBJ1-5; D is uncertain. Germline V gene sequence: CDR1 DFQATT, CDR2 SNEGSKA (reference sequence). CDR3 size: 15 residues. V was trimmed by 6 bases and J by 2 bases, leaving 17 bases between them. The CDR3 region is CSARSTQAGNQPQHF. In DNA, the CDR3 is TGCAGTGCCAGATCGACCCAAGCGGGCAATCAGCCCCAGCATTTT.

This clonotype was seen a few times. This sequence joins TRBV7-3 and TRBJ2-2; D gene unclear. Germline V lookup: CDR1 SGHTA, CDR2 FQGTGA. The CDR3 is made up of 13 amino acids. V lost 3 bases to trimming and J lost 4 bases, with 6 bases between them. The CDR3 coding sequence is TGTGCCAGCAGCTTCGGAAGCACCGGGGAGCTGTTTTTT. Its protein product is CASSFGSTGELFF.

The table lists this clonotype with a few counts. The CDR3 region is CSASVGPGSPLHF. The CDR3 DNA reads TGCAGTGCTAGTGTGGGCCCCGGTTCACCCCTCCACTTT. V and J are TRBV20-1 and TRBJ1-6; D uncertain. V shed 3 bases and J shed 9 bases, with 12 bases lying between them. Germline-derived CDR1 and CDR2 are DFQATT and SNEGSKA (reference sequence). This CDR3 has 13 amino acids.

This clonotype has more than one count but fewer than ten. The rearrangement links TRBV6-1 to TRBJ1-2, with D tentatively TRBD1 (5 bases). The germline gives CDR1 MNHNS, CDR2 SASEGT. This CDR3 spans 13 amino acids. With 5 bases removed from V and 6 bases from J, the gap between germline ends came to 13 bases. CDR3 region: CASSRSGQDGYTF. DNA of the CDR3: TGTGCCAGCAGTCGCTCAGGGCAGGATGGCTACACCTTC.

A few counts support this clonotype. The chain combines TRBV9 with TRBJ1-6, with 8 bases lining up with TRBD1. V lost 1 base, J lost 7 bases, and 4 bases stayed unmatched. The CDR3 is made up of 15 amino acids. Per germline, CDR1 SGDLS and CDR2 YYNGEE. CDR3 sequence: CASSVRTGWNSPLHF. Here the CDR3 DNA reads TGTGCCAGCAGCGTAAGGACAGGGTGGAATTCACCCCTCCACTTT.

This clonotype has a handful of counts. The chain employs TRBV27 and TRBJ2-3; D ambiguous. With 5 bases removed from V and 0 bases from J, the gap between germline ends came to 9 bases. Looked up from germline, CDR1 is MNHEY and CDR2 is SMNVEV (reference sequence). The CDR3 totals 14 residues. CDR3 residues: CASSILYSTDTQYF. CDR3 DNA sequence: TGTGCCAGCAGTATCCTCTACAGCACAGATACGCAGTATTTT.

In its sample, this clonotype was seen a few times. This chain connects TRBV12-3 or TRBV12-4 to TRBJ1-3, with TRBD1 matching over 7 bases. Losses at the gene ends were 0 bases for V and 4 bases for J; bases not matched to a gene: 9. This CDR3 is built from 17 residues. CDR3 loop: CASSLAADRAEGNTIYF. The CDR3 DNA sequence: TGTGCCAGCAGTTTAGCAGCAGACAGGGCCGAAGGAAACACCATATATTTT.

A few counts support this clonotype. The rearrangement joins TRBV4-2 to TRBJ1-1; the D gene is possibly TRBD1 (5 bases). The V end was cut by 0 bases, the J end by 0 bases, with 11 bases between. Germline lookup yields CDR1 LGHNA and CDR2 YNFKEQ. The CDR3 is 16 residues long. The CDR3 DNA reads as TGTGCCAGCAGCCAAGATCCCAGGGCCATGAACACTGAAGCTTTCTTT. Protein sequence: CASSQDPRAMNTEAFF.

V and J are TRBV20-1 and TRBJ2-1, with 10 bases that match TRBD2. J lost 3 bases, V lost 5 bases, and 4 bases had no gene match. There are 14 residues in the CDR3. The germline gives CDR1 DFQATT, CDR2 SNEGSKA (reference sequence). In DNA, the CDR3 is TGCAGTGCTTCTAGCGGGAGCCGCTACAATGAGCAGTTCTTC. Amino acid sequence: CSASSGSRYNEQFF.

The J gene is TRBJ2-3, the V gene TRBV29-1, with D perhaps TRBD2 (7 bases). This CDR3 spans 14 amino acids. From germline, CDR1 is SQVTM and CDR2 ANQGSEA. V was clipped by 2 bases and J by 1 base, with 10 bases between them. CDR3 loop: CSVERGAGTDTQYF. Here the CDR3 DNA reads TGCAGCGTTGAACGGGGGGCCGGCACAGATACGCAGTATTTT.

The CDR3 sequence: CASRPRQGIWYNEQFF. Here the CDR3 DNA reads TGTGCCAGCAGGCCGAGACAGGGAATATGGTACAATGAGCAGTTCTTC. The V and J genes are TRBV12-3 or TRBV12-4 and TRBJ2-1; TRBD1 matches 7 bases. V was pared by 6 bases and J by 4 bases, with 12 bases of the junction left unmatched. This CDR3 region has 16 residues.

The V call is TRBV18, the J call TRBJ1-6, with TRBD1 matching 7 bases. This CDR3 has 14 amino acids. The germline gives CDR1 KGHSH, CDR2 LQKENI. V lost 6 bases and J lost 7; bases outside the gene matches: 6. CDR3 coding DNA: TGTGCCAGCTCCCTGACAGGGAACAATTCACCCCTCCACTTT. It codes for CASSLTGNNSPLHF.

Ten or more counts support this clonotype. The rearrangement links TRBV5-1 to TRBJ1-1; possible D gene TRBD1, 5 bases. CDR3 length: 13 residues. Germline V gives CDR1 SGHRS, CDR2 YFSETQ. Trimming took off 4 bases at V and 5 bases at J, with 12 bases between the two ends. The CDR3 DNA reads TGCGCCAGCAGCCAAAATTGGGGGACTGAAGCTTTCTTT. It yields the protein CASSQNWGTEAFF. The variable domain in full, completed from reference TRBV5-1 and TRBJ1-1, reads KAGVTQTPRYLIKTRGQQVTLSCSPISGHRSVSWYQQTPGQGLQFLFEYFSETQRNKGNFPGRFSGRQFSNSRSEMNVSTLELGDSALYLCASSQNWGTEAFFGQGTRLTVV.

V usage is TRBV7-9 and J usage is TRBJ1-1; D may be TRBD1 (5 bases). The germline V gene encodes CDR1 SEHNR and CDR2 FQNEAQ (reference sequence). V was pared by 4 bases and J by 5 bases, with 8 bases between. The CDR3 has 12 residues. The CDR3 DNA follows: TGTGCCAGCAGCTCCAGGGTTACTGAAGCTTTCTTT. This encodes CASSSRVTEAFF.